This is a list of T cell receptor beta chains from one sample in a study of post-analysis software for immune sequencing data. TCRdb redid the calling of the PCR reads with MiXCR, one entry per CDR3 protein. The data hold 600,000 to 750,000 distinct CDR3 sequences, with approximately 59% observed a single time. The sample was blood. These receptor sequences come from a girl aged 2-10 years with multiple sclerosis. Both conserved end residues are part of each CDR3.

V gene: TRBV12-3/TRBV12-4
J gene: TRBJ2-2
CDR3 protein: CASLKGVSAAGELFF

V gene: TRBV10-3
J gene: TRBJ2-1
CDR3 protein: CAISESWGVPTWYNEQFF

V gene: TRBV6-2/TRBV6-3
J gene: TRBJ2-7
CDR3 protein: CASRARGAVWQYF

V gene: TRBV4-3
J gene: TRBJ2-3
CDR3 protein: CASSLLRGGVDTQYF

V gene: TRBV5-1
J gene: TRBJ2-3
CDR3 protein: CASSSKRHHLGDTQYF

V gene: TRBV10-3
J gene: TRBJ1-6
CDR3 protein: CAITQGNNSPLHF

V gene: TRBV15
J gene: TRBJ2-7
CDR3 protein: CAVGGQGIYEQYF

V gene: TRBV6-5
J gene: TRBJ1-2
CDR3 protein: CASSYSTGGVRYGYTF

V gene: TRBV5-5
J gene: TRBJ2-1
CDR3 protein: CASSLLALNEQFF

V gene: TRBV12-3/TRBV12-4
J gene: TRBJ2-5
CDR3 protein: CASSLVGGVQETQYF

V gene: TRBV5-1
J gene: TRBJ2-3
CDR3 protein: CASSLEDGRVADTQYF

V gene: TRBV7-2
J gene: TRBJ2-1
CDR3 protein: CASSLDRDRVLNEQFF

V gene: TRBV5-5
J gene: TRBJ2-5
CDR3 protein: CASSYRSLAGGLETQYF

V gene: TRBV7-9
J gene: TRBJ2-1
CDR3 protein: CASSPPGSGASNEQFF

V gene: TRBV5-1
J gene: TRBJ2-7
CDR3 protein: CASSLGLAGLEQYF

V gene: TRBV12-3/TRBV12-4
J gene: TRBJ1-1
CDR3 protein: CASSLDYSTEAFF

V gene: TRBV6-5
J gene: TRBJ1-4
CDR3 protein: CASSYGFRGNEKLFF

V gene: TRBV12-3/TRBV12-4
J gene: TRBJ2-5
CDR3 protein: CASSINDGPSETQYF

V gene: TRBV14
J gene: TRBJ2-1
CDR3 protein: CASSQDFVGLAGAGQFF

V gene: TRBV25-1
J gene: TRBJ1-6
CDR3 protein: CASAAGGDNSPLHF

V gene: TRBV20-1
J gene: TRBJ2-1
CDR3 protein: CSARRGPNEQFF

V gene: TRBV12-3/TRBV12-4
J gene: TRBJ1-5
CDR3 protein: CASSFRAGENSNQPQHF

V gene: TRBV2
J gene: TRBJ2-3
CDR3 protein: CASLPDPGDTQYF

V gene: TRBV20-1
J gene: TRBJ2-3
CDR3 protein: CSVTSGIGADTQYF

V gene: TRBV7-2
J gene: TRBJ2-7
CDR3 protein: CASSFHSRLSSYEQYF

V gene: TRBV2
J gene: TRBJ2-3
CDR3 protein: CASSGRLAGARDTQYF

V gene: TRBV5-6
J gene: TRBJ2-3
CDR3 protein: CASSSRTELFSTDTQYF

V gene: TRBV20-1
J gene: TRBJ1-1
CDR3 protein: CSARDQPGNTEAFF

V gene: TRBV3-1
J gene: TRBJ2-1
CDR3 protein: CASSLSEAGPNEQFF

V gene: TRBV6-5
J gene: -
CDR3 protein: CASSKPTSGYYEQYF

V gene: TRBV29-1
J gene: TRBJ2-3
CDR3 protein: CSVGRVSDTQYF

V gene: TRBV20-1
J gene: TRBJ2-3
CDR3 protein: CSLKILTSGTTDTQYF

V gene: TRBV7-8
J gene: TRBJ2-5
CDR3 protein: CASSFQGLAAGGTQYF

V gene: TRBV10-3
J gene: TRBJ2-7
CDR3 protein: CAISEPRTGQTYEQYF

V gene: TRBV11-3
J gene: TRBJ2-1
CDR3 protein: CASSSHRGSEQFF

V gene: TRBV9
J gene: TRBJ2-7
CDR3 protein: CASSVGRTGGQSYEQYF

V gene: TRBV5-1
J gene: TRBJ1-2
CDR3 protein: CASSPGQGIPNYGYTF

V gene: TRBV6-2/TRBV6-3
J gene: TRBJ2-5
CDR3 protein: CASSYTYSGGTPETQYF

V gene: TRBV7-6
J gene: -
CDR3 protein: CASSSRGLDEQYF

V gene: TRBV7-9
J gene: TRBJ1-5
CDR3 protein: CASSLSGQAAQPQHF

V gene: TRBV14
J gene: TRBJ2-5
CDR3 protein: CASSQDVDRIKETQYF

V gene: TRBV12-3/TRBV12-4
J gene: TRBJ2-4
CDR3 protein: CASSQGQGGYIQYF

V gene: TRBV29-1
J gene: TRBJ2-5
CDR3 protein: CSGAQGGQETQYF

V gene: TRBV27
J gene: TRBJ1-2
CDR3 protein: CASRIGPPNYGYTF

V gene: TRBV12-3/TRBV12-4
J gene: TRBJ2-5
CDR3 protein: CASSFVRKETQYF

V gene: TRBV6-1
J gene: TRBJ1-2
CDR3 protein: CASRGTGDDYYGYTF

V gene: TRBV7-9
J gene: TRBJ2-1
CDR3 protein: CASSSRASGIGEQFF